The 29 T cell receptor beta chains below were found in one sample sequenced in a study of pediatric ulcerative colitis. Sequencing was performed with immunoSEQ multiplex PCR; in TCRdb, only in-frame clones are kept and a portion is missing. The data hold about 64,000 clones, with 77% observed a single time. Sequenced input: blood. The receptors were sampled from a boy younger than 18 with moderate ulcerative colitis.

In DNA, the CDR3 is TGTGCCAGCTCACCGATGGCCAGAGACAATGAAAAACTGTTTTTT. Its protein is CASSPMARDNEKLFF. J is TRBJ1-4 and V is TRBV18; D is uncertain. With 3 bases removed from V and 5 bases from J, the gap between germline ends came to 13 bases. Germline lookup yields CDR1 KGHSH and CDR2 LQKENI. The CDR3 is 15 amino acids.

J is TRBJ1-2 and V is TRBV6-5; D unclear. The germline gives CDR1 MNHEY, CDR2 SVGAGI. This CDR3 contains 14 residues. The V and J ends lost 0 bases and 8 bases respectively, with 13 bases between them. The CDR3 sequence is CASSYSSGLRGYTF. The CDR3 nucleotides are TGTGCCAGCAGTTACTCGTCCGGGTTGAGGGGCTACACCTTC.

This clone has a single count. The chain is built from TRBV19 and TRBJ2-7; possibly TRBD1 for D (5 bases). The CDR3 spans 12 residues. Looked up from germline, CDR1 is LNHDA and CDR2 is SQIVND (reference sequence). V gave up 5 bases and J gave up 6 bases, with 11 bases separating them. The CDR3, as DNA: TGTGCCAGTAGTGCAGCGACAGCCGAGCAGTACTTC. Its protein is CASSAATAEQYF. Based on the CDR3 plus reference TRBV19 and TRBJ2-7, the full variable domain is DGGITQSPKYLFRKEGQNVTLSCEQNLNHDAMYWYRQDPGQGLRLIYYSQIVNDFQKGDIAEGYSVSREKKESFPLTVTSAQKNPTAFYLCASSAATAEQYFGPGTRLTVT.

This sequence joins TRBV30 and TRBJ2-1; D is ambiguous. The V gene lost 2 bases and the J gene lost 4 bases, with 9 bases spanning the gap. This CDR3 spans 13 amino acids. Germline CDR1 and CDR2: GTSNPN and SVGIG (reference sequence). The CDR3 spells CAWSPLRYNEQFF. The CDR3 DNA is TGTGCCTGGAGTCCCCTCCGTTACAATGAGCAGTTCTTC.

The chain joins TRBV5-5 to TRBJ2-4, with D possibly being TRBD2 (6 bases). The CDR3 covers 15 residues. Germline CDR1 is SGHKS and CDR2 is YYEKEE (reference sequence). V was pared by 1 base and J by 7 bases, with 15 bases between. For the CDR3, the DNA is TGTGCCAGCAGCTTGTGGGGAACGCGGGGTAACATTCAGTACTTC. Translating gives CASSLWGTRGNIQYF.

CDR3 nucleotides: TGTGCCAGCTCACGAGGACTAGCGGAGCCCCAAGAGACCCAGTACTTC. Translated, it gives CASSRGLAEPQETQYF. The V call is TRBV18, the J call TRBJ2-5; TRBD2 agrees at 10 bases. The V and J ends lost 4 bases and 1 base, in that order; junction bases with no gene match: 6. The length of the CDR3 is 16 residues. Germline V gene lookup returns CDR1 KGHSH and CDR2 LQKENI. The full variable domain, in which reference TRBV18 and TRBJ2-5 provide the parts outside the CDR3, is NAGVMQNPRHLVRRRGQEARLRCSPMKGHSHVYWYRQLPEEGLKFMVYLQKENIIDESGMPKERFSAEFPKEGPSILRIQQVVRGDSAAYFCASSRGLAEPQETQYFGPGTRLLVL.

This clone turned up a few times. The J gene is TRBJ1-3, the V gene TRBV5-6; D uncertain. The CDR3 spans 16 residues. The germline CDR1 and CDR2 sequences are SGHDT and YYEEEE. Between the trimmed V and J ends, which lost 2 bases and 3 bases, there was a span of 15 bases. The CDR3: CASSFRPSGLGNTIYF. Here the CDR3 DNA reads TGTGCCAGCAGCTTTCGCCCCTCTGGGCTTGGAAACACCATATATTTT. Full variable domain (remainder filled in from reference TRBV5-6 and TRBJ1-3): DAGVTQSPTHLIKTRGQQVTLRCSPKSGHDTVSWYQQALGQGPQFIFQYYEEEERQRGNFPDRFSGHQFPNYSSELNVNALLLGDSALYLCASSFRPSGLGNTIYFGEGSWLTVV.

This sequence joins TRBV5-1 and TRBJ1-1; D uncertain. The CDR3 contains 13 residues. Germline V gives CDR1 SGHRS, CDR2 YFSETQ. V was pared by 6 bases and J by 7 bases, with 16 bases between. The CDR3 protein is CASTSGQTIEAFF. The CDR3 coding sequence is TGCGCCAGCACATCGGGCCAGACTATTGAAGCTTTCTTT.

The chain combines TRBV5-1 with TRBJ2-3, with 7 bases that match TRBD1. Germline values: CDR1 SGHRS, CDR2 YFSETQ. V shed 8 bases, J shed 4 bases, and the junction held 10 bases outside the gene matches. The CDR3 spans 14 residues. The CDR3 protein is CASALGQLSDTQYF. CDR3 nucleotide sequence: TGCGCCAGTGCCCTGGGACAGCTATCAGATACGCAGTATTTT.

This clone was seen once. CDR3 coding DNA: TGTGCCAGCAGCCGGCCAGGGAGCGGGGGGGCGGATACGCAGTATTTT. This codes for CASSRPGSGGADTQYF. The V call is TRBV13, the J call TRBJ2-3; 10 positions match TRBD2. Losses at the gene ends were 5 bases for V and 6 bases for J; bases not matched to a gene: 11. This CDR3 is 16 amino acids long. CDR1 is PRHDT, CDR2 FYEKMQ, per germline (reference sequence). Together with reference TRBV13 and TRBJ2-3, the CDR3 gives the full variable domain: AAGVIQSPRHLIKEKRETATLKCYPIPRHDTVYWYQQGPGQDPQFLISFYEKMQSDKGSIPDRFSAQQFSDYHSELNMSSLELGDSALYFCASSRPGSGGADTQYFGPGTRLTVL.

The rearrangement links TRBV6-5 to TRBJ1-1; D gene unclear. Looked up from germline, CDR1 is MNHEY and CDR2 is SVGAGI. Trimming cost V 5 bases and J 1 base, with 8 bases left between them. This CDR3 has 13 amino acids. CDR3 coding DNA: TGTGCCAGCAGTACCCCGCCGAACACTGAAGCTTTCTTT. Translation: CASSTPPNTEAFF.

This clone showed up just once. V and J are TRBV5-5 and TRBJ1-1, with D hard to call. Per germline, CDR1 SGHKS and CDR2 YYEKEE (reference sequence). CDR3 length: 11 amino acids. V lost 9 bases and J lost 1, with 7 bases in between. DNA for the CDR3: TGTGCCACGTCCGCGAACACTGAAGCTTTCTTT. It yields the protein CATSANTEAFF.

The chain uses TRBV11-2 and TRBJ2-3; the match to TRBD2 covers 9 bases. The CDR3 is 16 amino acids. Germline lookup yields CDR1 SGHAT and CDR2 FQNNGV. Trimming cost V 5 bases and J 3 bases; bases outside gene matches: 9. CDR3 coding DNA: TGTGCCAGCAGCCAGCATAGCGGGGGTGGTACAGATACGCAGTATTTT. This translates into CASSQHSGGGTDTQYF.

The chain couples TRBV29-1 to TRBJ2-1, with 7 bases fitting TRBD1. Germline values: CDR1 SQVTM, CDR2 ANQGSEA. The CDR3 is 15 amino acids. Trimming took 4 bases from V and 8 from J; bases not matched to a gene: 14. The CDR3, as DNA: TGCAGCGTTGTAGGGGGCGCTCACCCTGTCGATGAGCAGTTCTTC. The encoded protein is CSVVGGAHPVDEQFF.

The rearrangement links TRBV13 to TRBJ1-2, with D uncertain. Germline V CDR1 and CDR2: PRHDT, FYEKMQ (reference sequence). The CDR3 is made up of 15 amino acids. V gave up 5 bases and J gave up 2 bases, with 15 bases separating them. In DNA, the CDR3 is TGTGCCAGCAGCACGGGAAACGGACGGAACTATGGCTACACCTTC. This sequence encodes CASSTGNGRNYGYTF.

The chain employs TRBV7-9 and TRBJ1-2; D is ambiguous. Between the trimmed V and J ends, which lost 1 base and 0 bases, there was a span of 9 bases. This CDR3 contains 15 residues. CDR1 SEHNR and CDR2 FQNEAQ come from the germline V gene (reference sequence). CDR3 in DNA: TGTGCCAGCAGCTTAGGGGCGATGCCTAACTATGGCTACACCTTC. This sequence encodes CASSLGAMPNYGYTF.

V usage is TRBV5-4 and J usage is TRBJ2-7; TRBD2 might be the D (6 bases). This CDR3 is built from 15 residues. Per germline, CDR1 SGHNT and CDR2 YYREEE (reference sequence). Trimming stripped 3 bases from V and 2 bases from J, with 15 bases between. In DNA, the CDR3 is TGTGCCAGCAGCTCCAAAGGGAGGAGGCCCTACGAGCAGTACTTC. As protein: CASSSKGRRPYEQYF.

The sample holds a few counts of this clone. The chain has TRBV7-6 and TRBJ1-1, with D perhaps matching TRBD1 (5 bases). Germline V lookup: CDR1 SGHVS, CDR2 FNYEAQ. The V and J ends lost 7 bases and 5 bases respectively, with 14 bases between them. CDR3 length equals 13 residues. CDR3 sequence (DNA): TGTGCCAGCACCCCCCCTGGGGGGACTGAAGCTTTCTTT. This sequence encodes CASTPPGGTEAFF.

This chain joins TRBV25-1 and TRBJ1-6; 7 bases fit TRBD1. Germline V CDR1 and CDR2: MGHDK, SYGVNS. V lost 1 base to trimming and J lost 4 bases; unmatched junction nucleotides: 7. The CDR3 runs to 17 residues. CDR3 sequence reads: CASSESRPGQYNSPLHF. The CDR3 DNA reads TGTGCCAGCAGTGAATCCCGACCGGGACAGTATAATTCACCCCTCCACTTT.

The J gene is TRBJ2-7, the V gene TRBV11-2, with a possible D match to TRBD1 (6 bases). V was shortened by 5 bases and J by 0 bases, with 14 bases between the two germline ends. CDR1 is SGHAT and CDR2 is FQNNGV in the germline V gene. The CDR3 length is 15 residues. The CDR3 sequence: CASSLTTGSSYEQYF. In DNA, the CDR3 is TGTGCCAGCAGCCTAACGACAGGAAGCTCCTACGAGCAGTACTTC.

CDR3: CASSGGQVNEQYF. The CDR3 region has the DNA TGTGCCAGCAGCGGCGGACAGGTTAACGAGCAGTACTTC. The rearrangement uses TRBV11-1 and TRBJ2-7, with 7 bases matching TRBD1. J was trimmed by 5 bases and V by 5 bases; bases with no gene match: 6. CDR1 SGHAT and CDR2 FQDESV come from the germline V gene (reference sequence). CDR3 length equals 13 residues.

This rearrangement joins TRBV19 to TRBJ2-5; 9 nucleotides agree with TRBD1. CDR1 and CDR2 (germline): LNHDA, SQIVND (reference sequence). V trimming: 2 bases; J trimming: 1 base; junction bases outside the gene matches: 2. The CDR3 is 15 amino acids. CDR3: CASSINRGRQETQYF. CDR3 sequence (DNA): TGTGCCAGTAGTATAAACAGGGGGCGCCAAGAGACCCAGTACTTC.

The CDR3 bases are TGTGCCAGCAGTTATAGCCCGTTACATACTAATGAAAAACTGTTTTTT. It encodes CASSYSPLHTNEKLFF. The genes are TRBV13 and TRBJ1-4; D ambiguous. V dropped 6 bases and J dropped 2 bases, with 16 bases sitting between them. CDR1 and CDR2 (germline): PRHDT, FYEKMQ (reference sequence). This CDR3 is built from 16 residues.

This clone has a single count. This chain connects TRBV6-6 to TRBJ1-2, with 11 nucleotides matching TRBD1. This CDR3 comprises 14 residues. Germline CDR1 and CDR2: MNHNY and SVGAGI (reference sequence). Unmatched junction bases numbered 4, after V lost 2 bases and J lost 8 bases. In DNA, the CDR3 is TGTGCCAGCAGTTACCCGGACAGGGGGCGAGGCTACACCTTC. Encoded protein: CASSYPDRGRGYTF.

The gene calls are TRBV6-6 and TRBJ2-2, with D possibly being TRBD1 (6 bases). Between the trimmed V and J ends, which lost 1 base and 7 bases, there was a span of 10 bases. This CDR3 has 14 residues. The germline V gene encodes CDR1 MNHNY and CDR2 SVGAGI (reference sequence). The CDR3 coding sequence is TGTGCCAGCAGTTACTTACAGGGATTCGGGGAGCTGTTTTTT. Its protein is CASSYLQGFGELFF.

The chain uses TRBV6-5 and TRBJ1-5; TRBD1 is a possible D gene (6 bases). Germline CDR1 reads MNHEY; CDR2 reads SVGAGI. The germline V and J ends were trimmed by 0 bases and 2 bases, with 8 bases remaining between them. CDR3 length equals 15 residues. The DNA of the CDR3 is TGTGCCAGCAGTTACTCCTGGACAGGCAATCAGCCCCAGCATTTT. The encoded protein is CASSYSWTGNQPQHF.

This chain uses TRBV5-1 with TRBJ1-1, with D possibly being TRBD1 (6 bases). V shed 7 bases and J shed 0 bases, with 13 bases lying between them. The CDR3 contains 14 residues. Germline V gene sequence: CDR1 SGHRS, CDR2 YFSETQ. CDR3 amino acids: CASFDRLLNTEAFF. Here the CDR3 DNA reads TGCGCCAGCTTTGACAGGCTATTGAACACTGAAGCTTTCTTT. Variable domain in full (rest from reference TRBV5-1 and TRBJ1-1): KAGVTQTPRYLIKTRGQQVTLSCSPISGHRSVSWYQQTPGQGLQFLFEYFSETQRNKGNFPGRFSGRQFSNSRSEMNVSTLELGDSALYLCASFDRLLNTEAFFGQGTRLTVV.

The chain is built from TRBV14 and TRBJ2-2; D unresolved. V dropped 1 base and J dropped 2 bases, with 5 bases sitting between them. This CDR3 contains 14 residues. Germline V gene data show CDR1 as SGHDN and CDR2 as FVKESK. The CDR3 DNA follows: TGTGCCAGCAGCCAAGTAAGAAACACCGGGGAGCTGTTTTTT. Translating it yields CASSQVRNTGELFF.

This rearrangement joins TRBV5-4 to TRBJ2-7; the D gene is possibly TRBD1 (6 bases). The V end lost 4 bases, the J end lost 6 bases, and 20 bases lay between the germline ends. Looked up from germline, CDR1 is SGHNT and CDR2 is YYREEE (reference sequence). The CDR3 runs to 15 residues. DNA for the CDR3: TGTGCCAGCAGCCCCCGAGACAGGAGGTTCCCCGAGCAGTACTTC. The encoded protein is CASSPRDRRFPEQYF.